The source of this T cell receptor beta chain is a study of blood T cell repertoires in COVID-19. Study context: COVID-19 samples from acute and convalescent phases originated in the United States, Italy and Spain. T cells, B-cell-depleted T cells, or PBMCs supplied cDNA or gDNA.

Original analysis: Using reference gene primer amplification, nucleated cell counts were estimated. Profiling relied on immunoSEQ multiplex PCR, and the TCRdb table lists in-frame clones only, not all of them. Clone size and the V and J calls come from that table; the DNA yielded D and trimming. The sample consists of 80,000 or so clones, about 80% of them appearing once. Sequencing used peripheral blood. This sequence was found in a man in his forties or fifties with active or convalescent COVID-19.

DNA of the CDR3: TGTGCCAGCAATGGTTTGGGGGGGTTGGTTGAAGCTTTCTTT. It encodes CASNGLGGLVEAFF. The rearrangement links TRBV6-5 to TRBJ1-1; tentatively, D is TRBD1 (5 bases). V lost 7 bases to trimming and J lost 7 bases, with 19 bases between them. The CDR3 loop spans 14 amino acids. CDR1 is MNHEY and CDR2 is SVGAGI in the germline V gene.